The 29 T cell receptor beta chains presented below share a single source sample, sequenced in a study of blood T cell repertoires in COVID-19. TCRdb keeps only in-frame clones here, not all; method: immunoSEQ multiplex PCR. The table lists 130,000 to 150,000 clones, around nine tenths of them singletons, with 4.3% in the top ten. The sequenced sample was peripheral blood. The receptors were sampled from a woman in her thirties or forties with acute or convalescent COVID-19.

About this clone itself: Within the sample, other DNA sequences also encode this same CDR3. V usage is TRBV19 and J usage is TRBJ1-1; D unclear. Germline V lookup: CDR1 LNHDA, CDR2 SQIVND (reference sequence). Trimming removed 1 base from V and 4 bases from J, with 7 bases in between. This CDR3 comprises 13 residues. Here the CDR3 reads CASSIAGGTEAFF. Written as DNA, the CDR3 is TGTGCCAGTAGTATAGCAGGTGGCACTGAAGCTTTCTTT.

This chain connects TRBV12-3 or TRBV12-4 to TRBJ2-1; possible D gene TRBD1, 5 bases. The V gene lost 5 bases and the J gene lost 5 bases, with 10 bases spanning the gap. The CDR3 totals 13 residues. The CDR3 nucleotides are TGTGCCAGCAGTCGACAGTCCCACAATGAGCAGTTCTTC. Its translation is CASSRQSHNEQFF.

V gene TRBV3-1 (or the pseudogene TRBV3-2) combines with J gene TRBJ1-6; D ambiguous. Germline V gene lookup returns CDR1 LGHDT and CDR2 YNNKEL (reference sequence). Trimming shortened V by 1 base and J by 0 bases, and 7 bases separated the two germline ends. CDR3 length: 16 amino acids. CDR3 in DNA: TGTGCCAGCAGCCAAGTTGAGAGCTCCTATAATTCACCCCTCCACTTT. This encodes CASSQVESSYNSPLHF.

The chain links TRBV5-1 to TRBJ1-1; D uncertain. Trimming stripped 1 base from V and 0 bases from J, with 10 bases between. The CDR3 consists of 15 residues. Germline V CDR1 and CDR2: SGHRS, YFSETQ. CDR3 nucleotides: TGCGCCAGCAGCTTGTCAGGAGGAATGAACACTGAAGCTTTCTTT. Protein sequence: CASSLSGGMNTEAFF.

The chain employs TRBV15 and TRBJ1-2; no reliable D call. Germline V gene sequence: CDR1 LNHNV, CDR2 YYDKDF (reference sequence). The V gene lost 3 bases and the J gene lost 6 bases, with 8 bases spanning the gap. The CDR3 totals 12 residues. CDR3 in amino acids: CATSSRWNGYTF. CDR3 nucleotides: TGTGCCACCAGCAGCAGGTGGAATGGCTACACCTTC.

DNA of the CDR3: TGTGCCAGTATCCCGATGAGCTCTGGAAACACCATATATTTT. Protein: CASIPMSSGNTIYF. The chain combines TRBV19 with TRBJ1-3; D remains unclear. The CDR3 extends over 14 amino acids. Germline-derived CDR1 and CDR2 are LNHDA and SQIVND (reference sequence). The germline V and J ends were trimmed by 7 bases and 0 bases, with 10 bases remaining between them.

The J gene is TRBJ2-3, the V gene TRBV2; 8 positions match TRBD2. The CDR3 covers 13 residues. V trimming: 9 bases; J trimming: 3 bases; junction bases outside the gene matches: 5. CDR1 is SNHLY and CDR2 is FYNNEI in the germline V gene. In nucleotides, the CDR3 is TGTGCCAGTTCAGCGGGAGCAACAGATACGCAGTATTTT. Amino acid sequence: CASSAGATDTQYF.

V is TRBV12-3 or TRBV12-4 and J is TRBJ1-2, with a tentative D call TRBD1 (6 bases). The CDR3 is made up of 13 amino acids. With 6 bases removed from V and 4 bases from J, the gap between germline ends came to 12 bases. The CDR3 bases are TGTGCCAGCAGCCCTACAGGGTCCTATGGCTACACCTTC. It encodes CASSPTGSYGYTF.

The chain combines TRBV20-1 with TRBJ1-1, with no clear D. CDR1 and CDR2 from the germline V gene are DFQATT and SNEGSKA (reference sequence). Trimming pared 3 bases from V and 8 bases from J, leaving 10 bases between. This CDR3 region has 11 residues. Here the CDR3 reads CSASQEAEAFF. DNA of the CDR3: TGCAGTGCTAGCCAGGAGGCCGAAGCTTTCTTT.

The V call is TRBV6-5, the J call TRBJ2-7; the D gene is possibly TRBD1 (5 bases). This CDR3 has 14 amino acids. Trimming left V 0 bases short and J 2 bases short, with 8 bases between. CDR1 is MNHEY, CDR2 SVGAGI, per germline. This CDR3 reads CASSYSPGTYEQYF. CDR3 in DNA: TGTGCCAGCAGTTACTCACCAGGGACCTACGAGCAGTACTTC.

This clone was seen once. V gene TRBV2 combines with J gene TRBJ1-4; tentative D call: TRBD1 (6 bases). The CDR3 has 14 residues. CDR1 is SNHLY and CDR2 is FYNNEI in the germline V gene. The germline V and J ends were trimmed by 7 bases and 5 bases, with 14 bases remaining between them. CDR3 amino acids: CASTQTTGNEKLFF. The DNA of the CDR3 is TGTGCCAGCACCCAAACCACAGGGAATGAAAAACTGTTTTTT.

The V gene is TRBV29-1, the J gene TRBJ1-1; possibly TRBD1 for D (6 bases). Trimming removed 4 bases at V and 2 bases at J, with 14 bases between. The CDR3 runs to 14 residues. The germline gives CDR1 SQVTM, CDR2 ANQGSEA. CDR3 residues: CSVGGQLINTEAFF. In DNA form, the CDR3 reads TGCAGCGTTGGAGGACAGTTGATTAACACTGAAGCTTTCTTT.

The chain links TRBV7-3 to TRBJ1-4; the D gene is possibly TRBD1 (5 bases). Trimming removed 5 bases at V and 7 bases at J, with 11 bases between. Germline lookup yields CDR1 SGHTA and CDR2 FQGTGA. CDR3 length equals 13 residues. The chain's CDR3 is CASSIQRGEKLFF. The CDR3 DNA sequence: TGTGCCAGCAGCATCCAAAGGGGTGAAAAACTGTTTTTT. Together with reference TRBV7-3 and TRBJ1-4, the CDR3 gives the full variable domain: GAGVSQTPSNKVTEKGKYVELRCDPISGHTALYWYRQSLGQGPEFLIYFQGTGAADDSGLPNDRFFAVRPEGSVSTLKIQRTERGDSAVYLCASSIQRGEKLFFGSGTQLSVL.

This clone was recorded a few times. CDR3 bases: TGTGCCTGGAGAAGGGGAACAGGGGTCCCCCTAATCTATGGCTACACCTTC. It yields the protein CAWRRGTGVPLIYGYTF. The chain carries TRBV30 and TRBJ1-2; 7 bases align to TRBD1. CDR3 length equals 17 residues. Germline-derived CDR1 and CDR2 are GTSNPN and SVGIG (reference sequence). V shed 3 bases, J shed 4 bases, and the junction held 17 bases outside the gene matches.

V usage is TRBV28 and J usage is TRBJ2-3, with D perhaps TRBD2 (6 bases). Germline values: CDR1 MDHEN, CDR2 SYDVKM. CDR3 length equals 16 residues. The V end lost 5 bases, the J end lost 2 bases, and 17 bases lay between the germline ends. CDR3 coding DNA: TGTGCCAGCAGTCCACTCGGCGGGGCCATCACAGATACGCAGTATTTT. Translation gives CASSPLGGAITDTQYF.

CDR3 residues: CASSQRGLGGTDGYTF. CDR3 DNA: TGTGCCAGCAGCCAACGGGGGTTAGGTGGAACAGATGGCTACACCTTC. The rearrangement uses TRBV3-1 (or the pseudogene TRBV3-2) and TRBJ1-2, with TRBD1 as a possible D gene (5 bases). CDR1 is LGHDT and CDR2 is YNNKEL in the germline V gene (reference sequence). The length of the CDR3 is 16 residues. With 2 bases removed from V and 6 bases from J, the gap between germline ends came to 19 bases.

This chain joins TRBV30 and TRBJ1-5; tentative D call: TRBD1 (6 bases). Trimming took off 1 base at V and 9 bases at J, with 16 bases between the two ends. Germline CDR1 reads GTSNPN; CDR2 reads SVGIG (reference sequence). The CDR3 is made up of 14 amino acids. CDR3 in DNA: TGTGCCTGGAGTGCAGGGTCAGGGGCCGGGCCCCAGCATTTT. This gives the protein CAWSAGSGAGPQHF.

This chain uses TRBV11-2 with TRBJ1-2; a possible D gene is TRBD1 (5 bases). The CDR3 spans 14 residues. Germline V lookup: CDR1 SGHAT, CDR2 FQNNGV. V shed 1 base and J shed 6 bases, with 12 bases lying between them. The CDR3 loop reads CASSLGAWGDGYTF. In DNA, the CDR3 is TGTGCCAGCAGCTTAGGGGCGTGGGGGGATGGCTACACCTTC.

This chain uses TRBV19 with TRBJ2-1, with 7 bases aligning to TRBD1. This CDR3 has 12 residues. Per germline, CDR1 LNHDA and CDR2 SQIVND (reference sequence). V lost 5 bases and J lost 10; bases outside the gene matches: 5. The CDR3 region is CASSAWGQEQFF. Written as DNA, the CDR3 is TGTGCCAGTAGTGCTTGGGGACAGGAGCAGTTCTTC.

The chain joins TRBV7-2 to TRBJ2-5; D uncertain. Germline CDR1 and CDR2: SGHTA and FQGNSA. V lost 5 bases and J 5 bases, leaving 15 bases between the germline ends. CDR3 size: 14 residues. DNA for the CDR3: TGTGCCAGCAGCCGCGGAGCGTATTATGAGACCCAGTACTTC. Encoded protein: CASSRGAYYETQYF.

The V call is TRBV7-2, the J call TRBJ2-1; D unclear. The V gene's germline CDR1 is SGHTA and CDR2 FQGNSA. Trimming took 0 bases from V and 2 from J, leaving 8 bases between them. The CDR3 loop spans 15 amino acids. The DNA of the CDR3 is TGTGCCAGCAGCTTAGCGCGGAGACCCTACAATGAGCAGTTCTTC. Residues: CASSLARRPYNEQFF.

CDR3 residues: CASSDRGIGQPQHF. The CDR3 bases are TGTGCCAGCAGTGACCGGGGGATTGGACAGCCCCAGCATTTT. The rearrangement joins TRBV6-4 to TRBJ1-5; possibly TRBD1 for D (5 bases). V was trimmed by 2 bases and J by 7 bases, leaving 12 bases between them. The CDR3 consists of 14 residues. CDR1 is MRHNA and CDR2 is SNTAGT in the germline V gene.

The chain couples TRBV2 to TRBJ1-1; perhaps TRBD1 as D (5 bases). CDR3 length: 16 amino acids. Germline values: CDR1 SNHLY, CDR2 FYNNEI. The ends were cut back, 6 bases at V and 1 base at J, with 18 bases in the middle. The CDR3 region has the DNA TGTGCCAGCAGGGAGGGTATAGGGGCCCAGAACACTGAAGCTTTCTTT. It translates to CASREGIGAQNTEAFF.

The CDR3 reads CASSLDRVDTGELFF. CDR3 DNA sequence: TGCGCCAGCAGCTTGGACAGGGTTGACACCGGGGAGCTGTTTTTT. The rearrangement uses TRBV5-1 and TRBJ2-2, with D possibly TRBD1 on 6 matching bases. The germline gives CDR1 SGHRS, CDR2 YFSETQ. V shed 0 bases and J shed 3 bases, with 9 bases lying between them. There are 15 residues in the CDR3. Complete variable domain (other parts from reference TRBV5-1 and TRBJ2-2): KAGVTQTPRYLIKTRGQQVTLSCSPISGHRSVSWYQQTPGQGLQFLFEYFSETQRNKGNFPGRFSGRQFSNSRSEMNVSTLELGDSALYLCASSLDRVDTGELFFGEGSRLTVL.

The chain combines TRBV28 with TRBJ2-1, with D possibly being TRBD2 (6 bases). The CDR3 covers 16 residues. The V gene lost 3 bases and the J gene lost 5 bases, with 17 bases spanning the gap. Germline V gene sequence: CDR1 MDHEN, CDR2 SYDVKM. CDR3 region: CASSFFVGGSHNEQFF. The DNA for the CDR3 is TGTGCCAGCAGTTTTTTTGTGGGGGGATCGCACAATGAGCAGTTCTTC.

This clone occurred once. The chain employs TRBV9 and TRBJ2-1, with 8 nucleotides matching TRBD1. The CDR3 is made up of 15 amino acids. From germline, CDR1 is SGDLS and CDR2 YYNGEE. Unmatched junction bases numbered 2, after V lost 3 bases and J lost 0 bases. The CDR3 DNA reads TGTGCCAGCAGCGAAACAGGGGGCTCCTACAATGAGCAGTTCTTC. Protein sequence: CASSETGGSYNEQFF.

CDR3 amino acids: CATSRGRTNTGELFF. The DNA of the CDR3 is TGTGCCACCAGCAGGGGCAGGACGAACACCGGGGAGCTGTTTTTT. The chain uses TRBV15 and TRBJ2-2; D unresolved. The V end lost 3 bases, the J end lost 0 bases, and 8 bases lay between the germline ends. Germline-derived CDR1 and CDR2 are LNHNV and YYDKDF (reference sequence). CDR3 length: 15 residues. The variable domain in full, completed from reference TRBV15 and TRBJ2-2, reads DAMVIQNPRYQVTQFGKPVTLSCSQTLNHNVMYWYQQKSSQAPKLLFHYYDKDFNNEADTPDNFQSRRPNTSFCFLDIRSPGLGDTAMYLCATSRGRTNTGELFFGEGSRLTVL.

The gene calls are TRBV5-6 and TRBJ1-5; D gene uncertain. Germline V lookup: CDR1 SGHDT, CDR2 YYEEEE. The V gene lost 0 bases and the J gene lost 1 base, with 8 bases spanning the gap. The length of the CDR3 is 15 residues. CDR3 nucleotide sequence: TGTGCCAGCAGCTTGGTGGGTAGCAGCAATCAGCCCCAGCATTTT. Translated, it gives CASSLVGSSNQPQHF.

This chain links TRBV7-2 with TRBJ1-6; the match to TRBD1 covers 7 bases. J was trimmed by 10 bases and V by 5 bases; bases with no gene match: 14. Per the germline V gene, CDR1 is SGHTA and CDR2 is FQGNSA. The CDR3 has 16 residues. Here the CDR3 reads CASSQTTGVVRSPLHF. The CDR3 coding sequence is TGTGCCAGCAGCCAAACTACAGGGGTCGTCCGGTCACCCCTCCACTTT. Drawing the rest from reference TRBV7-2 and TRBJ1-6, the complete variable domain is GAGVSQSPSNKVTEKGKDVELRCDPISGHTALYWYRQSLGQGLEFLIYFQGNSAPDKSGLPSDRFSAERTGGSVSTLTIQRTQQEDSAVYLCASSQTTGVVRSPLHFGNGTRLTVT.